The T cell receptor (beta chain) described here comes from a study of shared clonotypes between healthy human individuals (dated by TCRdb to 2018 to 2021). Regarding the research as a whole: A few men and two women, aged 18 to 49 years, made up the cohort. The study deeply sequenced blood TCR repertoires of about 5 healthy adults to estimate repertoire size and the extent of clonotype sharing between individuals. To increase sequencing depth and limit assay-specific biases, different laboratories used diverse techniques to prepare libraries and sequence TCR repertoires. Each donor's leukapheresis produced roughly between about 0.9 and 9.5 billion PBMCs.

The donors were healthy, HIV-negative adults with no recently reported acute infections or vaccinations. Only Caucasian adults living in Nashville, Tennessee, USA were represented among the donors. In the unsorted samples, approximately 85 million PBMCs were counted, and genomic DNA was extracted using the QIAamp DNA Blood Mini kit. After blood collection by leukapheresis, PBMCs were isolated using Ficoll-Histopaque density gradient centrifugation and then cryopreserved in the vapor phase of liquid nitrogen. Using the deep immunoSEQ assay, multiplex PCR amplified TCR CDR3 regions from genomic DNA. For each cell subset, the extracted genomic DNA was distributed evenly across all wells of several immunoSEQ 96-well plates, and each plate served as one replicate. For unsorted PBMC, around 310 ng of genomic DNA, equivalent to around 30,000 T cell genomes, went into each replicate PCR. Ten immunoSEQ deep assay plates were used to sequence the unsorted PBMC genomic DNA. Purified libraries were measured with a Qubit 3.0 fluorometer, size-checked on a Bioanalyzer 2100, and measured again with the KAPA Library Quantification kit. Each immunoSEQ 96-well plate was sequenced on its own single-read 150-cycle Illumina NextSeq 550 flow cell. The original methods were these. The immunoSEQ output contained only junctional sequences without quality scores, so filtering could not match that applied to full-length reads. Sequences were annotated with PyIR, a Python wrapper for IgBLAST v1.9, and V/J genes and CDR3 were assigned using IMGT germline references. Reads were filtered out if the reads had weak V/J assignments (E-value above 1e-6), no CDR3, stop codons, out-of-frame junctions, or ambiguous translated residues. V3J clonotypes were defined as sequences sharing an identical inferred V gene, J gene, and CDR3 amino acid sequence. To compute the percentage overlap between repertoires, the number of shared unique clonotypes was divided by the size of the smaller repertoire. Richness of each repertoire was evaluated using RTK rarefaction, the Chao1 estimator, and Recon v2.1 estimates of unobserved clonotypes. TCRdb provides this immuneACCESS table in a form limited to in-frame rearrangements. Some clones are lacking; in checked studies, under half of them reflect an unresolved V gene, and why the rest are absent is not known. The V and J calls and clone size are taken from that table; D and trimming were inferred from the DNA. This sample gives a few hundred thousand clones in total; 70% to 80% of them show up just once. Of the sample, over 9.5% is held by the ten largest clones.

Details on this clone: Its target antigen remains unknown. One base away there is no much larger clone; base qualities are not given.

Germline trimming: 5 bases from V, 5 bases from J; junction bases outside gene matches: 9. Its CDR3 holds 15 amino acids, cysteine through phenylalanine. CDR3 DNA only is kept here, 45 bases in frame from base 1. Via the germline V gene (reference sequence), CDR1 is LNHNV and CDR2 YYDKDF. Overall study outcomes, separate from this receptor: Pairwise subsampling led to the expectation that sequencing depth would affect the degree of clonotype sharing among donors. The small number of donors limited the genetic and exposure-history diversity represented. Sampling was limited to blood, and TCR repertoires in tissue likely differ from TCR repertoires in blood.

This TCR was recovered from a middle-aged woman in good health. Some clones in this sample may be carry-over from other donors' samples. What was sequenced was PBMCs. The chain is made from TRBV15 and TRBJ1-5, with TRBD1 matching 7 junction bases. The CDR3 amino acid sequence is: CATSPRRQGYQPQHF. The bases read TGTGCCACCAGCCCCCGGAGACAGGGATATCAGCCCCAGCATTTT.